The 8 T cell receptor beta chains given below trace back to one sample, sequenced in a study of T cell repertoires in cytomegalovirus infection. MiXCR, run by TCRdb on the reads, gives a single entry per CDR3 protein. Among around 450,000 distinct CDR3 sequences listed, approximately 31% were seen once. The sequenced sample was PBMCs. These receptor sequences come from a human donor in good health (CMV status not recorded). Some clones in this sample may be carry-over from other donors' samples.

In regard to this clonotype: One end of the junction fails to match germline, which may point to a read error. The rearrangement uses TRBV28 and TRBJ2-5; unclear D gene. Germline assignment: CDR1 MDHEN and CDR2 SYDVKM. This CDR3 contains 13 residues. The CDR3 here is CASSFQEKEPQYF. In DNA, the CDR3 is TGTGCCAGCAGTTTTCAGGAAAAAGAGCCCCAGTACTTC.

The rearrangement joins TRBV5-6 to TRBJ2-3; D not certain. The CDR3 is made up of 14 amino acids. Germline V CDR1 and CDR2: SGHDT, YYEEEE. With 4 bases removed from V and 4 bases from J, the gap between germline ends came to 13 bases. The CDR3 here is CASSGGIMSDTQYF. CDR3 in DNA: TGTGCCAGCAGCGGTGGGATAATGTCAGATACGCAGTATTTT.

As concerns this clonotype: The conserved closing phenylalanine or tryptophan is absent in this CDR3, likely reflecting a read error. The limits of the CDR3 on the DNA are not certain, so only TCRdb's listed CDR3 is given. J is TRBJ2-1 and V is TRBV11-2; the listed D gene, TRBD2, was not tested against the DNA. Counting both end residues, the CDR3 totals 17 amino acids. Germline V lookup: CDR1 SGHAT, CDR2 FQNNGV. CDR3 sequence reads: CASSLGAARKSYNEQFL.

Written as DNA, the CDR3 is TGTGCCAGCAGCTTAGATCGGGACAGGGCCTACGAGCAGTACTTC. This codes for CASSLDRDRAYEQYF. This chain joins TRBV11-2 and TRBJ2-7, with TRBD1 matching 9 bases. V lost 0 bases and J lost 2; bases outside the gene matches: 2. Germline V gives CDR1 SGHAT, CDR2 FQNNGV. This CDR3 region has 15 residues.

This rearrangement joins TRBV7-2 to TRBJ2-7, with D hard to call. Germline V gene data show CDR1 as SGHTA and CDR2 as FQGNSA. This CDR3 is 11 amino acids long. V lost 8 bases to trimming and J lost 6 bases, with 11 bases between them. The CDR3 sequence: CASSLPPEQYF. The CDR3 region has the DNA TGTGCCAGCTCTCTACCCCCCGAGCAGTACTTC.

The chain has TRBV5-1 and TRBJ1-4; D call uncertain. The CDR3 runs to 13 residues. Germline assignment: CDR1 SGHRS and CDR2 YFSETQ. The germline V and J ends were trimmed by 3 bases and 5 bases, with 8 bases remaining between them. The CDR3 loop is CASSSLVNEKLFF. The CDR3 DNA sequence: TGCGCCAGCAGCTCACTAGTAAATGAAAAACTGTTTTTT.

This clonotype occurred a few times. The genes are TRBV18 and TRBJ1-1; TRBD1 matches at 10 bases. With 4 bases clipped from V and 0 bases from J, the junction kept 5 bases outside the gene matches. The length of the CDR3 is 16 residues. The germline V gene encodes CDR1 KGHSH and CDR2 LQKENI. Here the CDR3 DNA reads TGTGCCAGCTCACAGGGGACAGGGGCTGTGAACACTGAAGCTTTCTTT. It yields the protein CASSQGTGAVNTEAFF.

This clonotype was counted a few times. The gene calls are TRBV27 and TRBJ1-1; TRBD1 matches at 9 bases. Per the germline V gene, CDR1 is MNHEY and CDR2 is SMNVEV (reference sequence). V was pared by 5 bases and J by 9 bases, with 7 bases of the junction left unmatched. The length of the CDR3 is 13 residues. DNA of the CDR3: TGTGCCAGCAGTCCATTCGACAGGGGGAAAGCTTTCTTT. Protein product: CASSPFDRGKAFF.